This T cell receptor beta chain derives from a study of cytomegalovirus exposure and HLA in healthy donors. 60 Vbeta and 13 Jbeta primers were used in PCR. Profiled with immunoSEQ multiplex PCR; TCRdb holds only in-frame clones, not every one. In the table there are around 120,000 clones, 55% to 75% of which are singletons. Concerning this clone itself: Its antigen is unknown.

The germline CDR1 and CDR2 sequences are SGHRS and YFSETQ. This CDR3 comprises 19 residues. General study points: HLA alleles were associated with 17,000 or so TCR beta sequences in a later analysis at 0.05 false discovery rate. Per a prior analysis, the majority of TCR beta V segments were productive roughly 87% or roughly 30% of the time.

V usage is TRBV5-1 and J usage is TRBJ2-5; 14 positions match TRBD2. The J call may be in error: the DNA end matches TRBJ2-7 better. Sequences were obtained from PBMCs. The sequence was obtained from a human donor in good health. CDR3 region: CASSWRGLAGAVSSYEQYF. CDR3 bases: TGCGCCAGCAGCTGGAGGGGACTAGCGGGAGCCGTCAGCTCCTACGAGCAGTACTTC.